The 32 T cell receptor beta chains listed next were all sequenced from one sample in a study of blood T cell repertoires in COVID-19. Method: immunoSEQ multiplex PCR; TCRdb's copy keeps in-frame clones and lacks some. The data contain about 64,000 clones, around 65% of them seen just once; the ten biggest clones take up around half. Sequenced input: PBMCs or T cells enriched from blood (not recorded which). Every receptor here comes from an older woman who had been exposed to COVID-19.

This clone has just one count. The chain employs TRBV5-5 and TRBJ1-2; D unclear. The CDR3 consists of 13 residues. Looked up from germline, CDR1 is SGHKS and CDR2 is YYEKEE (reference sequence). Trimming removed 4 bases at V and 3 bases at J, with 10 bases between. The CDR3, as DNA: TGTGCCAGCAGCCCACTCCCTGACTATGGCTACACCTTC. Translation: CASSPLPDYGYTF.

This clone was seen more than once but under ten times. The chain links TRBV5-4 to TRBJ1-2; D unclear. This CDR3 spans 11 amino acids. Deletions cut 4 bases from V and 6 bases from J, with 7 bases between. Germline loops: CDR1 SGHNT, CDR2 YYREEE (reference sequence). The CDR3 spells CASSGRDGYTF. The CDR3 DNA sequence: TGTGCCAGCAGCGGGAGGGATGGCTACACCTTC.

This clone was picked up a small number of times. The chain recombines TRBV30 with TRBJ2-1, with 9 bases that match TRBD1. The CDR3 sequence is 15 residues long. V was pared by 3 bases and J by 3 bases, with 6 bases of the junction left unmatched. The germline gives CDR1 GTSNPN, CDR2 SVGIG (reference sequence). CDR3 region: CAWSPGQGYYNEQFF. DNA of the CDR3: TGTGCCTGGAGCCCGGGACAGGGATACTACAATGAGCAGTTCTTC.

This clone was seen a handful of times. The V call is TRBV29-1, the J call TRBJ1-2, with D unclear. V gave up 0 bases and J gave up 4 bases, with 9 bases separating them. Germline CDR1 and CDR2: SQVTM and ANQGSEA. The CDR3 extends over 13 amino acids. The CDR3 sequence is CSVEDLAPYGYTF. As DNA, the CDR3 is TGCAGCGTTGAAGATCTGGCCCCCTATGGCTACACCTTC. The full variable domain, completed using reference TRBV29-1 and TRBJ1-2, is SAVISQKPSRDICQRGTSLTIQCQVDSQVTMMFWYRQQPGQSLTLIATANQGSEATYESGFVIDKFPISRPNLTFSTLTVSNMSPEDSSIYLCSVEDLAPYGYTFGSGTRLTVV.

The V call is TRBV6-1, the J call TRBJ1-5; D uncertain. The germline V gene has CDR1 MNHNS and CDR2 SASEGT. V lost 3 bases to trimming and J lost 4 bases, with 4 bases between them. The CDR3 runs to 12 residues. The CDR3 region is CASSDMNQPQHF. DNA of the CDR3: TGTGCCAGCAGTGATATGAATCAGCCCCAGCATTTT.

J is TRBJ2-3 and V is TRBV10-3; the D gene is possibly TRBD2 (6 bases). The CDR3 is 13 residues long. Per germline, CDR1 ENHRY and CDR2 SYGVKD. The V end was cut by 11 bases, the J end by 0 bases, with 12 bases between. CDR3 sequence reads: CAVASVSTDTQYF. As DNA, the CDR3 is TGTGCCGTCGCTAGCGTTAGCACAGATACGCAGTATTTT.

The rearrangement joins TRBV28 to TRBJ1-4, with a weak D call TRBD1 (5 bases). CDR1 MDHEN and CDR2 SYDVKM come from the germline V gene. The germline V and J ends were trimmed by 6 bases and 5 bases, with 16 bases remaining between them. The CDR3 runs 15 residues. CDR3 bases: TGTGCCAGCAGCACCAGAGGAAGACAGAATGAAAAACTGTTTTTT. Translation gives CASSTRGRQNEKLFF.

The chain employs TRBV6-2 or TRBV6-3 and TRBJ2-7; 10 nucleotides line up with TRBD1. The CDR3 length is 14 residues. Germline V gene lookup returns CDR1 MNHEY and CDR2 SVGEGT. V lost 5 bases, J lost 2 bases, and 3 bases stayed unmatched. CDR3 DNA sequence: TGTGCCAGCAGTCGACAGGGGGCCACCTACGAGCAGTACTTC. Translating it yields CASSRQGATYEQYF.

J is TRBJ1-5 and V is TRBV6-5; 10 bases fit TRBD1. This CDR3 is built from 15 residues. Looked up from germline, CDR1 is MNHEY and CDR2 is SVGAGI. The V and J ends lost 6 bases and 5 bases, in that order; junction bases with no gene match: 7. As DNA, the CDR3 is TGTGCCAGCAGCTCCTCCGGGACAGGGGATCAGCCCCAGCATTTT. Amino acids: CASSSSGTGDQPQHF.

The rearrangement links TRBV3-1 (or the pseudogene TRBV3-2) to TRBJ1-1; D unresolved. V lost 4 bases and J lost 7, with 13 bases in between. CDR1 LGHDT and CDR2 YNNKEL come from the germline V gene (reference sequence). The CDR3 totals 13 residues. The CDR3 bases are TGTGCCAGCAGCCCCAGACCCGGGGTTGAAGCTTTCTTT. It specifies CASSPRPGVEAFF.

The chain combines TRBV4-2 with TRBJ1-1; unclear D gene. The CDR3 covers 13 residues. Germline V CDR1 and CDR2: LGHNA, YNFKEQ. Trimming shortened V by 6 bases and J by 5 bases, and 13 bases separated the two germline ends. This CDR3 reads CASSRPESTEAFF. The CDR3 nucleotides read TGTGCCAGCAGTCGACCGGAGTCTACTGAAGCTTTCTTT.

The rearrangement uses TRBV3-1 (or the pseudogene TRBV3-2) and TRBJ1-2, with a tentative D call TRBD1 (6 bases). Trimming removed 3 bases from V and 8 bases from J, with 10 bases in between. Germline V CDR1 and CDR2: LGHDT, YNNKEL (reference sequence). The CDR3 loop spans 12 amino acids. The CDR3 here is CASSQQGYGYTF. Written as DNA, the CDR3 is TGTGCCAGCAGCCAGCAGGGGTACGGCTACACCTTC.

V and J are TRBV7-2 and TRBJ1-6, with D possibly being TRBD1 (5 bases). Looked up from germline, CDR1 is SGHTA and CDR2 is FQGNSA. The CDR3 runs 12 residues. Trimming pared 5 bases from V and 9 bases from J, leaving 8 bases between. CDR3 residues: CASSHQGSPLHF. CDR3 bases: TGTGCCAGCAGCCACCAGGGTTCACCCCTCCACTTT.

The chain combines TRBV5-1 with TRBJ2-5; D might be TRBD2 (5 bases). The CDR3 is made up of 13 amino acids. Trimming took off 4 bases at V and 5 bases at J, with 12 bases between the two ends. Per germline, CDR1 SGHRS and CDR2 YFSETQ. The CDR3: CASSPGEGETQYF. CDR3 coding DNA: TGCGCCAGCAGCCCCGGAGAGGGCGAGACCCAGTACTTC.

V and J are TRBV2 and TRBJ1-2, with 8 bases aligning to TRBD1. Trimming took 6 bases from V and 4 from J; bases not matched to a gene: 1. This CDR3 has 12 amino acids. Germline CDR1 reads SNHLY; CDR2 reads FYNNEI. The CDR3 here is CASSTGGYGYTF. CDR3 in DNA: TGTGCCAGCAGCACAGGGGGCTATGGCTACACCTTC.

The chain uses TRBV2 and TRBJ2-1, with TRBD2 as a possible D gene (7 bases). V dropped 7 bases and J dropped 10 bases, with 20 bases sitting between them. CDR1 and CDR2 (germline): SNHLY, FYNNEI. This CDR3 region has 14 residues. In DNA, the CDR3 is TGTGCCAGCAATAACCGGGGGGCCTCTTTAGAGCAGTTCTTC. Protein product: CASNNRGASLEQFF.

This rearrangement joins TRBV25-1 to TRBJ2-3, with 8 bases identical to TRBD1. The germline V gene has CDR1 MGHDK and CDR2 SYGVNS. The CDR3 sequence is 16 residues long. The V segment lost 3 bases and the J segment 1 base; nucleotides outside the gene matches: 6. The CDR3 nucleotides are TGTGCCAGCAGTGATTCAGGGGGCCGAGGCACAGATACGCAGTATTTT. Translation gives CASSDSGGRGTDTQYF.

The rearrangement uses TRBV13 and TRBJ2-2, with D hard to call. CDR1 is PRHDT and CDR2 is FYEKMQ in the germline V gene (reference sequence). The CDR3 loop spans 15 amino acids. Trimming pared 0 bases from V and 2 bases from J, leaving 7 bases between. In DNA, the CDR3 is TGTGCCAGCAGCTTAGGACAGCTAAACACCGGGGAGCTGTTTTTT. The encoded protein is CASSLGQLNTGELFF.

V usage is TRBV7-2 and J usage is TRBJ2-3; 16 nucleotides match TRBD2. Germline CDR1 is SGHTA and CDR2 is FQGNSA. The CDR3 spans 14 residues. V lost 6 bases and J lost 13; bases outside the gene matches: 7. CDR3 nucleotide sequence: TGTGCCAGCAGTTATGGGACTAGCGGGAGGGCAAAGTATTTT. Its protein is CASSYGTSGRAKYF.

The V call is TRBV27, the J call TRBJ1-2, with D unclear. With 7 bases removed from V and 7 bases from J, the gap between germline ends came to 13 bases. Germline CDR1 reads MNHEY; CDR2 reads SMNVEV (reference sequence). There are 12 residues in the CDR3. Here the CDR3 DNA reads TGTGCCAGCAAAAGAGGAGGTGGTGGCTACACCTTC. It is translated as CASKRGGGGYTF.

CDR3: CASSLGLAVTDTQYF. The CDR3 DNA reads TGTGCCAGCAGCTTAGGGCTAGCGGTTACAGATACGCAGTATTTT. The chain carries TRBV7-2 and TRBJ2-3; the match to TRBD2 covers 7 bases. The germline gives CDR1 SGHTA, CDR2 FQGNSA. The CDR3 runs to 15 residues. With V trimmed by 1 base and J by 3 bases, 4 bases remained unmatched.

The chain employs TRBV19 and TRBJ2-1; the match to TRBD2 covers 7 bases. Per the germline V gene, CDR1 is LNHDA and CDR2 is SQIVND (reference sequence). CDR3 length equals 13 residues. V lost 7 bases, J lost 8 bases, and 8 bases stayed unmatched. CDR3 sequence reads: CASTAGVMHEQFF. DNA for the CDR3: TGTGCCAGTACCGCGGGAGTGATGCATGAGCAGTTCTTC.

This clone has just one count. This chain links TRBV30 with TRBJ1-2; D ambiguous. In germline, CDR1 is GTSNPN, CDR2 SVGIG (reference sequence). The CDR3 extends over 14 amino acids. Between the trimmed V and J ends, which lost 1 base and 4 bases, there was a span of 13 bases. The DNA for the CDR3 is TGTGCCTGGAGTGGGACGTGGAGGACCTATGGCTACACCTTC. Translated: CAWSGTWRTYGYTF.

The CDR3 loop reads CASSPRGQGMNTIYF. DNA of the CDR3: TGTGCCAGTAGTCCCAGAGGACAGGGGATGAACACCATATATTTT. The V and J genes are TRBV19 and TRBJ1-3; 9 nucleotides align to TRBD1. After removal of 5 bases from V and 7 bases from J, the junction contained 9 bases not matched to a gene. The CDR3 sequence is 15 residues long. Germline values: CDR1 LNHDA, CDR2 SQIVND (reference sequence).

This chain connects TRBV9 to TRBJ2-2, with D uncertain. Germline loops: CDR1 SGDLS, CDR2 YYNGEE. Trimming took off 0 bases at V and 4 bases at J, with 4 bases between the two ends. This CDR3 spans 13 amino acids. CDR3 coding DNA: TGTGCCAGCAGCGTAGCTAGCACCGGGGAGCTGTTTTTT. It encodes CASSVASTGELFF. Full variable domain (outside the CDR3, taken from reference TRBV9 and TRBJ2-2): DSGVTQTPKHLITATGQRVTLRCSPRSGDLSVYWYQQSLDQGLQFLIQYYNGEERAKGNILERFSAQQFPDLHSELNLSSLELGDSALYFCASSVASTGELFFGEGSRLTVL.

This chain joins TRBV10-3 and TRBJ1-1, with 8 bases that match TRBD1. Per germline, CDR1 ENHRY and CDR2 SYGVKD. The CDR3 consists of 14 residues. The J segment lost 3 bases and the V segment lost 6 bases, leaving 6 bases of the junction unmatched. CDR3 DNA sequence: TGTGCCATCAGAAAACCGACAGGGGACACTGAAGCTTTCTTT. Its protein is CAIRKPTGDTEAFF.

The V call is TRBV24-1, the J call TRBJ1-2; TRBD1 matches 12 bases. CDR1 is KGHDR and CDR2 is SFDVKD in the germline V gene. CDR3 size: 15 residues. Trimming at V came to 4 bases and at J to 8 bases, leaving 7 bases not matched to a gene. Here the CDR3 reads CATSEEGQGARGYTF. The CDR3 DNA sequence: TGTGCCACCAGTGAAGAGGGACAGGGGGCGCGGGGCTACACCTTC.

J is TRBJ1-2 and V is TRBV10-3, with 9 nucleotides matching TRBD1. The CDR3 is made up of 14 amino acids. V lost 8 bases and J lost 3; bases outside the gene matches: 7. CDR1 ENHRY and CDR2 SYGVKD come from the germline V gene. The DNA of the CDR3 is TGTGCCATCGAGGCGGGACAGGGTTACTATGGCTACACCTTC. This sequence encodes CAIEAGQGYYGYTF.

The chain couples TRBV2 to TRBJ1-2, with TRBD1 matching over 7 bases. This CDR3 is 14 amino acids long. J was trimmed by 0 bases and V by 7 bases; bases with no gene match: 5. Germline CDR1 is SNHLY and CDR2 is FYNNEI. CDR3 protein: CASTSTGSNYGYTF. CDR3 coding DNA: TGTGCCAGCACCTCGACAGGGTCTAACTATGGCTACACCTTC.

The chain combines TRBV7-9 with TRBJ1-3; TRBD1 aligns across 7 bases. The V gene's germline CDR1 is SEHNR and CDR2 FQNEAQ (reference sequence). J lost 5 bases, V lost 2 bases, and 6 bases had no gene match. The CDR3 contains 15 residues. CDR3 DNA: TGTGCCAGCAGCTTAAGGCTAGGGGGCCGAAACACCATATATTTT. This translates into CASSLRLGGRNTIYF.

This chain uses TRBV5-4 with TRBJ1-1, with D unclear. Germline CDR1 and CDR2: SGHNT and YYREEE (reference sequence). V was clipped by 5 bases and J by 0 bases, with 8 bases between them. This CDR3 spans 13 amino acids. DNA for the CDR3: TGTGCCAGCAGAATCGAGATGAACACTGAAGCTTTCTTT. Translating gives CASRIEMNTEAFF.

The chain has TRBV28 and TRBJ2-3; tentative D call: TRBD1 (5 bases). Germline V gene sequence: CDR1 MDHEN, CDR2 SYDVKM. The V gene lost 2 bases and the J gene lost 4 bases, with 13 bases spanning the gap. The CDR3 runs 15 residues. Here the CDR3 reads CASSLQTGLSDTQYF. The CDR3 DNA is TGTGCCAGCAGTTTACAAACAGGATTGTCAGATACGCAGTATTTT.